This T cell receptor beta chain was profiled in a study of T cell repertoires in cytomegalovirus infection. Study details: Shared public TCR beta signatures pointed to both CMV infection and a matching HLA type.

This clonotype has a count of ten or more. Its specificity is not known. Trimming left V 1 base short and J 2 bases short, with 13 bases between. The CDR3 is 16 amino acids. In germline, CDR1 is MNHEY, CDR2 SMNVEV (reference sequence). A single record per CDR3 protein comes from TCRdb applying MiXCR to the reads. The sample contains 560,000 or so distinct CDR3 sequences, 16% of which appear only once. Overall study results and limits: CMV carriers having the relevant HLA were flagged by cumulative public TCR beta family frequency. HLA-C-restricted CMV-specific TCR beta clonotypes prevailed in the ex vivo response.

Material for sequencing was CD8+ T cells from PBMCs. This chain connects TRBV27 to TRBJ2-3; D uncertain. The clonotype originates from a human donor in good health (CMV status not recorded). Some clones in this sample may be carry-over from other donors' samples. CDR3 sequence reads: CASSLFGLPNTDTQYF. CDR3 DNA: TGTGCCAGCAGTTTATTTGGGCTTCCAAACACAGATACGCAGTATTTT.